The T cell receptor beta chain under discussion was sequenced for a study of blood T cell repertoires in COVID-19. Generated by immunoSEQ multiplex PCR, the TCRdb table keeps only in-frame clones and is missing some. The sample lists some 350,000 clones, more than 75% seen once, with 3% in the top ten. CDR3 length: 15 amino acids. CDR1 is SGHRS, CDR2 YFSETQ, per germline. V lost 0 bases to trimming and J lost 7 bases; unmatched junction nucleotides: 6. The origin of this receptor is a woman aged 25 to 39 who had recovered from COVID-19. The sequenced sample was PBMCs or T cells enriched from blood (not recorded which). The rearrangement uses TRBV5-1 and TRBJ1-5; 8 bases align to TRBD1. The CDR3 region is CASSLDGQGRQPQHF. The CDR3 DNA reads TGCGCCAGCAGCTTGGACGGACAGGGAAGGCAGCCCCAGCATTTT.